The clone carrying this T cell receptor (beta chain) was recorded many times. As yet, its antigen is unknown. The sample's time point: persistent/refractory GD, antithyroid drugs over 5 years with positive TRAb. There was RNA extracted from PBMCs, and the TCR library was made from it. Roughly 10-milliliter peripheral blood samples went into EDTA tubes. The CDR3 contains 16 residues. Trimming took 5 bases from V and 0 from J; bases not matched to a gene: 9. Researchers made TCR beta libraries by using iRepertoire HTBI primers and running Arm-PCR on CDR3 regions. TCRdb re-called the multiplex PCR reads through MiXCR, storing one row per CDR3 protein. The sample holds 300,000 to 350,000 distinct CDR3 sequences, about 20% seen once. The data are from a study of regulatory T cells in long-lasting Graves disease. Whole-study findings and limits: Persistent disease exhibited a predilection for TRBV28, TRBJ1-2 and TRBJ2-5. Rather than thyroid tissue, only peripheral blood underwent study. Comparison showed that persistent patients shared more public clonotypes (2,741) than new patients (about 880).

V is TRBV12-3 or TRBV12-4 and J is TRBJ2-7; 8 bases are a match to TRBD1. This receptor was identified in a female donor with Graves disease. The sequencing used peripheral blood mononuclear cells (PBMCs), collected when the disease was refractory, from a patient treated with antithyroid drugs. The chain's CDR3 is CASSLPGTGSSYEQYF. CDR3 in DNA: TGTGCCAGCAGTCTCCCCGGGACAGGAAGCTCCTACGAGCAGTACTTC.